This T cell receptor (beta chain) was documented in a study of shared clonotypes between healthy human individuals. The CDR3 has 16 residues. Trimming cost V 6 bases and J 4 bases; bases outside gene matches: 9. Germline CDR1 reads KGHSH; CDR2 reads LQKENI. Overall study results and limits: In several donors, around 5% of naive CD4 clonotypes appeared in common. Naive subsets tended to show greater estimated richness than memory subsets. Non-shared clonotypes had lower generation probabilities than clonotypes shared by all four sorted-subset donors.

Method: immunoSEQ multiplex PCR; TCRdb's copy keeps in-frame clones and lacks some. This sample yields approximately 2.3 million clones, of which more than 85% are seen a single time; 0.39% belongs to the top ten. About this clone: The target antigen is unknown.

This TCR was sampled from a man between 18 and 35 years old in good health. Some clones in this sample may be carry-over from other donors' samples. Sequenced: naive CD4+ T cells from PBMCs. Subset: CD45RA+ positively selected. V gene TRBV18 combines with J gene TRBJ2-3; 11 bases map to TRBD2. The CDR3: CASSQTSGMLSDTQYF. The CDR3 DNA is TGTGCCAGCTCCCAGACTAGCGGGATGCTCTCAGATACGCAGTATTTT.